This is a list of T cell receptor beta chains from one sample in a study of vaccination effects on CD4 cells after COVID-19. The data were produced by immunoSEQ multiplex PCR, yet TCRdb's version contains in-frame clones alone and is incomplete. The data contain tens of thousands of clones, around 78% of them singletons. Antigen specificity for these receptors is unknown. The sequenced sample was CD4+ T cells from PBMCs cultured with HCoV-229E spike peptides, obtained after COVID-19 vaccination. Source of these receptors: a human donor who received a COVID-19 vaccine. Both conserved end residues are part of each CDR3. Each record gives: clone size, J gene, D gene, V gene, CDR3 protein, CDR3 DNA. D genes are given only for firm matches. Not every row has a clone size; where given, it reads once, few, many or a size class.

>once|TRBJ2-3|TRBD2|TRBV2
CASSSGGGSTDTQYF
TGTGCCAGCAGTTCGGGGGGGGGTAGCACAGATACGCAGTATTTT
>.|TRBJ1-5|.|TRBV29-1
CSVEAGGGPQHF
TGCAGCGTTGAAGCGGGGGGCGGCCCCCAGCATTTT
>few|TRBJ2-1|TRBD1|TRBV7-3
CASSGGQVGNEQFF
TGTGCCAGCAGCGGCGGACAGGTCGGCAATGAGCAGTTCTTC
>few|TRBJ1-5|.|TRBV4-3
CASSQEIGNQPQHF
TGCGCCAGCAGCCAAGAGATAGGCAATCAGCCCCAGCATTTT
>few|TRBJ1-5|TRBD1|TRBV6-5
CASSLDRAGNQPQHF
TGTGCCAGCAGTTTAGACAGGGCGGGCAATCAGCCCCAGCATTTT
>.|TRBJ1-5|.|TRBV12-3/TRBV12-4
CASSVLNQPQHF
TGTGCCAGCAGTGTCTTAAATCAGCCCCAGCATTTT
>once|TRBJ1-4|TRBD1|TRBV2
CASSGQGGGNEKLFF
TGTGCCAGCAGCGGACAGGGCGGAGGGAATGAAAAACTGTTTTTT
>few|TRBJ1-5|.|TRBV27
CASSLSLTDSNQPQHF
TGTGCCAGCAGTTTATCCCTGACTGATAGCAATCAGCCCCAGCATTTT
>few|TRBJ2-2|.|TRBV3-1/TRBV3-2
CASSQAQLSGELFF
TGTGCCAGCAGCCAAGCGCAATTGTCCGGGGAGCTGTTTTTT
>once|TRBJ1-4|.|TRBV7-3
CASSLTGFATNEKLFF
TGTGCCAGCAGCTTAACGGGGTTTGCAACTAATGAAAAACTGTTTTTT
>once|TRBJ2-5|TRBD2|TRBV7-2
CASSLAGLAGGPRETQYF
TGTGCCAGCAGCTTAGCGGGACTAGCGGGGGGGCCTCGTGAGACCCAGTACTTC
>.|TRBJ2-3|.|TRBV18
CASSPVPLGDTQYF
TGTGCCAGCTCACCAGTCCCATTGGGGGATACGCAGTATTTT
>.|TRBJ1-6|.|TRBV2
CASRDQSSYNSPLHF
TGTGCCAGCAGGGACCAGAGCTCCTATAATTCACCCCTCCACTTT
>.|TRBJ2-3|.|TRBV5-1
CASSFSQSTDTQYF
TGCGCCAGCAGCTTTTCACAGAGCACAGATACGCAGTATTTT
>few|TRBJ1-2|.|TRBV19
CASSIEVGGRWDYGYTF
TGTGCCAGTAGTATAGAGGTTGGGGGACGGTGGGACTATGGCTACACCTTC
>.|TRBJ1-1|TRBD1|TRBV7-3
CASSFGTVNTEAFF
TGTGCCAGCAGCTTCGGGACAGTTAACACTGAAGCTTTCTTT
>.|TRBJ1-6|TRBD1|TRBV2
CASRRTGNNSPLHF
TGTGCCAGCAGGAGGACAGGGAATAATTCACCCCTCCACTTT
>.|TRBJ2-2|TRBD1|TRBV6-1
CASSDRGRSTGELFF
TGTGCCAGCAGTGACAGGGGGCGTTCCACCGGGGAGCTGTTTTTT
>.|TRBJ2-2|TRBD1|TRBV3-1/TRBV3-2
CASRESGTGGTGELFF
TGTGCCAGCAGGGAATCCGGGACAGGGGGGACCGGGGAGCTGTTTTTT
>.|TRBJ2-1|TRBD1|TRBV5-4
CASSLSTGAYNEQFF
TGTGCCAGCAGCTTGTCGACAGGGGCCTACAATGAGCAGTTCTTC
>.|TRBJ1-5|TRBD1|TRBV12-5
CASGLVFGQGLNQPQHF
TGTGCTAGTGGTTTGGTATTTGGACAGGGGTTGAATCAGCCCCAGCATTTT
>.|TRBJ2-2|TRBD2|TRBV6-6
CASSYIGRGELFF
TGTGCCAGCAGTTACATCGGGAGGGGGGAGCTGTTTTTT
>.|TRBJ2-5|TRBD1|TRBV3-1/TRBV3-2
CASSPQGVQETQYF
TGTGCCAGCAGCCCCCAGGGGGTCCAAGAGACCCAGTACTTC
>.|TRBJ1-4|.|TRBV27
CASSRHQGNEKLFF
TGTGCCAGCAGCCGACATCAGGGTAATGAAAAACTGTTTTTT
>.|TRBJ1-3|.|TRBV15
CATSRVSVVWGVRSGNTIYF
TGTGCCACCAGCAGAGTATCGGTAGTTTGGGGGGTTCGGTCTGGAAACACCATATATTTT
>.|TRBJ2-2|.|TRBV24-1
CATSDYRSGTHANTGELFF
TGTGCCACCAGTGATTATAGATCCGGGACACACGCGAACACCGGGGAGCTGTTTTTT
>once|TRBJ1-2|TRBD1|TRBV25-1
CASSDPRTGGAYGYTF
TGTGCCAGCAGTGATCCCCGGACAGGGGGCGCCTATGGCTACACCTTC
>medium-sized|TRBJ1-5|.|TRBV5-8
CASSLGQKINQPQHF
TGTGCCAGCAGCCTCGGACAGAAAATCAATCAGCCCCAGCATTTT
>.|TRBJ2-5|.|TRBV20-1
CSPSKGETQYF
TGCAGTCCGTCCAAAGGAGAGACCCAGTACTTC
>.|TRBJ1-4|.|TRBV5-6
CASSLRPGRPGKNEKLFF
TGTGCCAGCAGCTTGAGGCCAGGGCGCCCTGGCAAAAATGAAAAACTGTTTTTT
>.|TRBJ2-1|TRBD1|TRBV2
CASSIQGISYNEQFF
TGTGCCAGCAGTATACAGGGGATCTCCTACAATGAGCAGTTCTTC
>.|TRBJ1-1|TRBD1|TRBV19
CASSLQGRNTEAFF
TGTGCCAGTAGTCTACAGGGGAGGAACACTGAAGCTTTCTTT
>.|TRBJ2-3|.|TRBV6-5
CASSYSMLDSDTQYF
TGTGCCAGCAGTTACTCGATGTTGGATTCAGATACGCAGTATTTT
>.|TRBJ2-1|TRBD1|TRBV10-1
CASSEWTGGWSNEQFF
TGCGCCAGCAGTGAGTGGACAGGGGGCTGGAGTAATGAGCAGTTCTTC
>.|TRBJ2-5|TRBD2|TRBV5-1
CASGLAGGPETQYF
TGCGCCAGCGGGCTAGCGGGGGGGCCGGAGACCCAGTACTTC
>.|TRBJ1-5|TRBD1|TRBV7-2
CASSLRQGNQPQHF
TGTGCCAGCAGTCTTAGACAGGGTAATCAGCCCCAGCATTTT
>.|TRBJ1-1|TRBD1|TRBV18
CASSPRRDRGLSTEAFF
TGTGCCAGCTCACCACGCCGGGACAGGGGGCTGAGCACTGAAGCTTTCTTT